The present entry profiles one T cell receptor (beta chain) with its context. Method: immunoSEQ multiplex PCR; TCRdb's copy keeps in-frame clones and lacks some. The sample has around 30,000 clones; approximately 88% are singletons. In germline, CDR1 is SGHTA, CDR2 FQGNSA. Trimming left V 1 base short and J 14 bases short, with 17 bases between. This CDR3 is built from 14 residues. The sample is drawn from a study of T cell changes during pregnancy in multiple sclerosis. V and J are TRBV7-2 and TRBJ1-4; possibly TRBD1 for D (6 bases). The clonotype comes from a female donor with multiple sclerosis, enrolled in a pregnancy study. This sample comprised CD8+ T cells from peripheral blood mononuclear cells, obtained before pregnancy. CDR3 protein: CASSLVGGAERLFF. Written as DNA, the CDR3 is TGTGCCAGCAGCTTAGTTGGGGGCGCAGAAAGGCTGTTTTTT.